The rows below give T cell receptor beta chains drawn from one sample of a study of T cell changes during pregnancy in multiple sclerosis. Assay used: immunoSEQ multiplex PCR; TCRdb lists only in-frame clones, some missing. Here the sample spans tens of thousands of clones, approximately 91% being singletons. Sequencing was done on a sample of PBMCs (not recorded whether the cells were cultured). These receptors were collected from a female donor with multiple sclerosis, enrolled in a pregnancy study. CDR3s include the opening cysteine and the closing phenylalanine or tryptophan. The D gene is left open where the match is weak. Clone size is shown for a subset of rows, as once, few, many or a class of expanded clone.

J gene: TRBJ1-2; V gene: TRBV6-1; clone size: NA; CDR3 length: 13; D gene: NA; CDR3 DNA: TGTGCCAGCAACTACAGGGCTAACTATGGCTACACCTTC; CDR3 protein: CASNYRANYGYTF
J gene: TRBJ1-5; V gene: TRBV19; clone size: few; CDR3 length: 14; D gene: NA; CDR3 DNA: TGTGCCAGTAGTCCGAGGACAGTTAATCAGCCCCAGCATTTT; CDR3 protein: CASSPRTVNQPQHF
J gene: TRBJ2-5; V gene: TRBV5-6; clone size: once; CDR3 length: 15; D gene: TRBD2; CDR3 DNA: TGTGCCAGCAGCTTGAGACTAGCGGGAGGGGAGACCCAGTACTTC; CDR3 protein: CASSLRLAGGETQYF
J gene: TRBJ1-2; V gene: TRBV4-1; clone size: once; CDR3 length: 15; D gene: TRBD1; CDR3 DNA: TGCGCCAGCAGCCAAGGGGACAGGTCTTCGTATGGCTACACCTTC; CDR3 protein: CASSQGDRSSYGYTF
J gene: TRBJ2-5; V gene: TRBV7-2; clone size: NA; CDR3 length: 16; D gene: NA; CDR3 DNA: TGTGCCAGCAGCTTAGACCCGGGGGTGTACCAAGAGACCCAGTACTTC; CDR3 protein: CASSLDPGVYQETQYF
J gene: TRBJ1-2; V gene: TRBV5-4; clone size: NA; CDR3 length: 13; D gene: NA; CDR3 DNA: TGTGCCAGCAGCTTGGCCGGGAACTATGGCTACACCTTC; CDR3 protein: CASSLAGNYGYTF
J gene: TRBJ1-3; V gene: TRBV2; clone size: NA; CDR3 length: 15; D gene: TRBD1; CDR3 DNA: TGTGCCAGCACTAGGGACAGGAGCTCTGGAAACACCATATATTTT; CDR3 protein: CASTRDRSSGNTIYF
J gene: TRBJ2-7; V gene: TRBV9; clone size: NA; CDR3 length: 15; D gene: TRBD2; CDR3 DNA: TGTGCCAGCAGCCCCGGACTAGCCGACTCCTACGAGCAGTACTTC; CDR3 protein: CASSPGLADSYEQYF
J gene: TRBJ1-1; V gene: TRBV18; clone size: NA; CDR3 length: 14; D gene: NA; CDR3 DNA: TGTGCCAGCTCACCACGGTCAATCCTAGAGAAAGCTTTCTTT; CDR3 protein: CASSPRSILEKAFF
J gene: TRBJ2-1; V gene: TRBV4-3; clone size: NA; CDR3 length: 17; D gene: TRBD2; CDR3 DNA: TGCGCCAGCAGCCAAGAAAGAGGCCTAGCGGGAGATCATGAGCAGTTCTTC; CDR3 protein: CASSQERGLAGDHEQFF
J gene: TRBJ2-7; V gene: TRBV4-1; clone size: NA; CDR3 length: 18; D gene: NA; CDR3 DNA: TGCGCCAGCAGCCAAGGGTTCGGCTCCGGACTCTTGTCCTACGAGCAGTACTTC; CDR3 protein: CASSQGFGSGLLSYEQYF
J gene: TRBJ1-2; V gene: TRBV11-2; clone size: NA; CDR3 length: 16; D gene: NA; CDR3 DNA: TGTGCCAGCAGCTTAGATTCAAAAGGGCTTAACTATGGCTACACCTTC; CDR3 protein: CASSLDSKGLNYGYTF
J gene: TRBJ1-2; V gene: TRBV9; clone size: NA; CDR3 length: 13; D gene: NA; CDR3 DNA: TGTGCCAGCAGCGTACCAGGGGTGGATGGCTACACCTTC; CDR3 protein: CASSVPGVDGYTF
J gene: TRBJ1-1; V gene: TRBV18; clone size: NA; CDR3 length: 16; D gene: NA; CDR3 DNA: TGTGCCAGCTCACCACCGAATGGGGGGAGGGACACTGAAGCTTTCTTT; CDR3 protein: CASSPPNGGRDTEAFF
J gene: TRBJ2-7; V gene: TRBV4-1; clone size: medium-sized; CDR3 length: 15; D gene: TRBD1; CDR3 DNA: TGCGCCAGCAGCATCGCCGGGACAGGGTTCGACGAGCAGTACTTC; CDR3 protein: CASSIAGTGFDEQYF
J gene: TRBJ2-2; V gene: TRBV7-3; clone size: NA; CDR3 length: 14; D gene: TRBD2; CDR3 DNA: TGTGCCAGCAGCCGTAGCGGGAGGGCCGGGGAGCTGTTTTTT; CDR3 protein: CASSRSGRAGELFF
J gene: TRBJ1-2; V gene: TRBV6-5; clone size: NA; CDR3 length: 13; D gene: TRBD1; CDR3 DNA: TGTGCCAGCAGGACGACAGGGGGTGTGGGCTACACCTTC; CDR3 protein: CASRTTGGVGYTF
J gene: TRBJ2-7; V gene: TRBV6-1; clone size: NA; CDR3 length: 12; D gene: NA; CDR3 DNA: TGTGCCAGCAGTGAACATTTGTGGGACTCGTACTTC; CDR3 protein: CASSEHLWDSYF
J gene: TRBJ2-5; V gene: TRBV28; clone size: NA; CDR3 length: 14; D gene: NA; CDR3 DNA: TGTGCCAGCAGTTCCGGACAGACCCGGAGAAGCCAGTACTTC; CDR3 protein: CASSSGQTRRSQYF
J gene: TRBJ2-1; V gene: TRBV19; clone size: NA; CDR3 length: 14; D gene: TRBD2; CDR3 DNA: TGTGCCAGTAGTATAGGACTAGCGGGAAGGGAGCAGTTCTTC; CDR3 protein: CASSIGLAGREQFF
J gene: TRBJ1-1; V gene: TRBV6-5; clone size: NA; CDR3 length: 12; D gene: NA; CDR3 DNA: TGTGCCAGCAGTTATTCGAACACTGAAGCTTTCTTT; CDR3 protein: CASSYSNTEAFF
J gene: TRBJ1-5; V gene: TRBV18; clone size: NA; CDR3 length: 13; D gene: NA; CDR3 DNA: TGTGCCAGCTCACCATCCAAAGATCAGCCCCAGCATTTT; CDR3 protein: CASSPSKDQPQHF
J gene: TRBJ2-7; V gene: TRBV27; clone size: NA; CDR3 length: 13; D gene: TRBD1; CDR3 DNA: TGTGCCAGCAGGCGGACAGGGACCTACGAGCAGTACTTC; CDR3 protein: CASRRTGTYEQYF
J gene: TRBJ2-3; V gene: TRBV19; clone size: once; CDR3 length: 16; D gene: TRBD2; CDR3 DNA: TGTGCCAGTAGTGCGACTAGCGGGAGGGTCGCAGATACGCAGTATTTT; CDR3 protein: CASSATSGRVADTQYF
J gene: TRBJ2-5; V gene: TRBV29-1; clone size: NA; CDR3 length: 13; D gene: NA; CDR3 DNA: TGCAGCGTTGAGATACAGACGATAGAGACCCAGTACTTC; CDR3 protein: CSVEIQTIETQYF
J gene: TRBJ1-1; V gene: TRBV27; clone size: NA; CDR3 length: 13; D gene: NA; CDR3 DNA: TGTGCCAGCAGTTTTGAGGCAGCCACTGAAGCTTTCTTT; CDR3 protein: CASSFEAATEAFF
J gene: TRBJ2-3; V gene: TRBV4-2; clone size: NA; CDR3 length: 19; D gene: TRBD2; CDR3 DNA: TGTGCCAGCAGCCAAGATTCCCCATTAGCGGGAGGGGGGACAGATACGCAGTATTTT; CDR3 protein: CASSQDSPLAGGGTDTQYF
J gene: TRBJ2-1; V gene: TRBV5-6; clone size: NA; CDR3 length: 16; D gene: TRBD2; CDR3 DNA: TGTGCCAGCAGCCGACTAGCGGGAGAAGGCTACAATGAGCAGTTCTTC; CDR3 protein: CASSRLAGEGYNEQFF
J gene: TRBJ2-1; V gene: TRBV7-9; clone size: once; CDR3 length: 15; D gene: TRBD1; CDR3 DNA: TGTGCCAGCGTAGGGGGCGCGGGCTCCTACAATGAGCAGTTCTTC; CDR3 protein: CASVGGAGSYNEQFF
J gene: TRBJ2-5; V gene: TRBV10-1; clone size: few; CDR3 length: 13; D gene: NA; CDR3 DNA: TGCGCCAGCAGTGGGGACTTTCAAGAGACCCAGTACTTC; CDR3 protein: CASSGDFQETQYF
J gene: TRBJ2-2; V gene: TRBV6-5; clone size: NA; CDR3 length: 14; D gene: TRBD2; CDR3 DNA: TGTGCCAGCAGACTAGCGGGAATGATCGGGGAGCTGTTTTTT; CDR3 protein: CASRLAGMIGELFF
J gene: TRBJ1-2; V gene: TRBV4-3; clone size: NA; CDR3 length: 15; D gene: NA; CDR3 DNA: TGCGCCAGCAGCCAAGAACTTCACGGGAGCTATGGCTACACCTTC; CDR3 protein: CASSQELHGSYGYTF
J gene: TRBJ2-7; V gene: TRBV29-1; clone size: NA; CDR3 length: 11; D gene: NA; CDR3 DNA: TGCAGCGTTGTCCCCCCCAACGAGCAGTACTTC; CDR3 protein: CSVVPPNEQYF
J gene: TRBJ2-7; V gene: TRBV7-9; clone size: NA; CDR3 length: 15; D gene: TRBD2; CDR3 DNA: TGTGCCAGCAGCTTACAAGCGGGAGGGCCATACGAGCAGTACTTC; CDR3 protein: CASSLQAGGPYEQYF
J gene: TRBJ1-5; V gene: TRBV4-2; clone size: once; CDR3 length: 17; D gene: NA; CDR3 DNA: TGTGCCAGCAGCCAAGTGTTCAGGGCAAGGGGCAATCAGCCCCAGCATTTT; CDR3 protein: CASSQVFRARGNQPQHF
J gene: TRBJ2-1; V gene: TRBV5-8; clone size: NA; CDR3 length: 15; D gene: TRBD1; CDR3 DNA: TGTGCCAGCAGCTTCGGGACAGCCCTATACAATGAGCAGTTCTTC; CDR3 protein: CASSFGTALYNEQFF
J gene: TRBJ2-7; V gene: TRBV6-5; clone size: NA; CDR3 length: 15; D gene: NA; CDR3 DNA: TGTGCCAGCAGTTACTCGATGGACAGAACCTACGAGCAGTACTTC; CDR3 protein: CASSYSMDRTYEQYF
J gene: TRBJ2-7; V gene: TRBV19; clone size: NA; CDR3 length: 15; D gene: TRBD1; CDR3 DNA: TGTGCCAGTAGGACTTCCGGGACAGGACCCTACGAGCAGTACTTC; CDR3 protein: CASRTSGTGPYEQYF
J gene: TRBJ1-4; V gene: TRBV7-8; clone size: NA; CDR3 length: 15; D gene: TRBD1; CDR3 DNA: TGTGCCAGCAGCATCGAGGACAGGTTTAATGAAAAACTGTTTTTT; CDR3 protein: CASSIEDRFNEKLFF
J gene: TRBJ2-7; V gene: TRBV7-9; clone size: NA; CDR3 length: 15; D gene: NA; CDR3 DNA: TGTGCCAGCAGCAAGTCCGGGACATTGGTCTACGAGCAGTACTTC; CDR3 protein: CASSKSGTLVYEQYF
J gene: TRBJ2-7; V gene: TRBV28; clone size: NA; CDR3 length: 13; D gene: TRBD1; CDR3 DNA: TGTGCCAGCAGCGACAGGGATTACTACGAGCAGTACTTC; CDR3 protein: CASSDRDYYEQYF
J gene: TRBJ2-7; V gene: TRBV30; clone size: NA; CDR3 length: 11; D gene: NA; CDR3 DNA: TGTGCCTGGAGTGGTAACTACGAGCAGTACTTC; CDR3 protein: CAWSGNYEQYF
J gene: TRBJ2-1; V gene: TRBV9; clone size: NA; CDR3 length: 14; D gene: TRBD2; CDR3 DNA: TGTGCCAGCAGCGCCGGACTAGTCGAAGGTGAGCAGTTCTTC; CDR3 protein: CASSAGLVEGEQFF
J gene: TRBJ2-4; V gene: TRBV10-1; clone size: NA; CDR3 length: 13; D gene: NA; CDR3 DNA: TGCGCCAGCAGTGAAGTAGGGACGAGCATTCAGTACTTC; CDR3 protein: CASSEVGTSIQYF
J gene: TRBJ1-1; V gene: TRBV9; clone size: NA; CDR3 length: 18; D gene: TRBD1; CDR3 DNA: TGTGCCAGCTCCAGACAGGGGGCAGCCTCCGATATGAACACTGAAGCTTTCTTT; CDR3 protein: CASSRQGAASDMNTEAFF
J gene: TRBJ1-1; V gene: TRBV5-8; clone size: NA; CDR3 length: 13; D gene: TRBD1; CDR3 DNA: TGTGCCAGCAGCCCACAGGGGTACACTGAAGCTTTCTTT; CDR3 protein: CASSPQGYTEAFF
J gene: TRBJ1-1; V gene: TRBV4-3; clone size: NA; CDR3 length: 14; D gene: NA; CDR3 DNA: TGCGCCAGCAGCCAAGACAGGGAAGGATCAGAAGCTTTCTTT; CDR3 protein: CASSQDREGSEAFF
J gene: TRBJ2-5; V gene: TRBV10-3; clone size: NA; CDR3 length: 14; D gene: TRBD2; CDR3 DNA: TGTGCCATCAGGTCAGGCGGGGGTGTTGAGACCCAGTACTTC; CDR3 protein: CAIRSGGGVETQYF
J gene: TRBJ1-1; V gene: TRBV18; clone size: NA; CDR3 length: 14; D gene: NA; CDR3 DNA: TGTGCCAGCTCCTCATACTGGGGGGACACTGAAGCTTTCTTT; CDR3 protein: CASSSYWGDTEAFF
J gene: TRBJ2-7; V gene: TRBV6-4; clone size: NA; CDR3 length: 14; D gene: NA; CDR3 DNA: TGTGCCAGCAGTGAAAAGGGAAGCTCCTACGAGCAGTACTTC; CDR3 protein: CASSEKGSSYEQYF
J gene: TRBJ1-5; V gene: TRBV28; clone size: NA; CDR3 length: 15; D gene: NA; CDR3 DNA: TGTGCCAGCAGTCGACCAGGGACCAGCAATCAGCCCCAGCATTTT; CDR3 protein: CASSRPGTSNQPQHF
J gene: TRBJ2-7; V gene: TRBV18; clone size: once; CDR3 length: 19; D gene: TRBD2; CDR3 DNA: TGTGCCAGCTCACCAGGGCCGGGACTAGCGGGAGCTTCCGGGTACGAGCAGTACTTC; CDR3 protein: CASSPGPGLAGASGYEQYF
J gene: TRBJ2-7; V gene: TRBV4-2; clone size: NA; CDR3 length: 13; D gene: NA; CDR3 DNA: TGTGCCAGCAGCTCAGCCGGGCTACGCGAGCAGTACTTC; CDR3 protein: CASSSAGLREQYF
J gene: TRBJ1-2; V gene: TRBV7-2; clone size: NA; CDR3 length: 14; D gene: NA; CDR3 DNA: TGTGCCAGCAGCCTTAACAGGGCCAACTATGGCTACACCTTC; CDR3 protein: CASSLNRANYGYTF
J gene: TRBJ1-2; V gene: TRBV5-1; clone size: NA; CDR3 length: 15; D gene: TRBD1; CDR3 DNA: TGCGCCAGCAGCTTGGATCCATTAGACAGGGATGGCTACACCTTC; CDR3 protein: CASSLDPLDRDGYTF
J gene: TRBJ1-3; V gene: TRBV9; clone size: NA; CDR3 length: 14; D gene: NA; CDR3 DNA: TGTGCCAGCAGCGGTGACAGCTCTGGAAACACCATATATTTT; CDR3 protein: CASSGDSSGNTIYF
J gene: TRBJ2-2; V gene: TRBV28; clone size: once; CDR3 length: 13; D gene: NA; CDR3 DNA: TGTGCCAGCAGCATTGGACTGAGAGGGGAGCTGTTTTTT; CDR3 protein: CASSIGLRGELFF
J gene: TRBJ1-1; V gene: TRBV2; clone size: NA; CDR3 length: 14; D gene: NA; CDR3 DNA: TGTGCCAGCAGTGTCCCGTCCTTAGGCGCTGAAGCTTTCTTT; CDR3 protein: CASSVPSLGAEAFF
J gene: TRBJ2-3; V gene: TRBV5-6; clone size: NA; CDR3 length: 14; D gene: NA; CDR3 DNA: TGTGCCAGCAGCTTGGAACGGTCCACAGATACGCAGTATTTT; CDR3 protein: CASSLERSTDTQYF